Listed below are T cell receptor beta chains from one sample, sequenced in a study of human T cells and chemical hapten exposure. From the RACE reads, TCRdb called clonotypes with MiXCR, one entry per CDR3 protein. The repertoire has fewer than 400,000 distinct CDR3 sequences, around 7% of them found once; the top ten carry 8.4%. The material was whole blood, obtained in connection with sensitization to the hapten diphenylcyclopropenone (DPC). These receptors came from a woman younger than 30 with alopecia areata. Some clones in this sample may be carry-over from other donors' samples. Each CDR3 is given with its conserved first and last residue. D genes are given only for firm matches. Only some rows state a clone size, as once, few, many or a class for expanded clones.

V	J	D	size	DNA	CDR3
TRBV24-1	TRBJ2-3	TRBD1	few	TGTGCCACCAGTGATTTGGGGACAGGGGGCGCAGATACGCAGTATTTT	CATSDLGTGGADTQYF
TRBV6-1	TRBJ1-1	.	.	TGTGCCAGCAGGGACTTATGGGGGAACACTGAAGCTTTCTTT	CASRDLWGNTEAFF
TRBV6-5	TRBJ2-5	TRBD1	.	TGTGCCACATCACAGGGGAAAGAGACCCAGTACTTC	CATSQGKETQYF
TRBV7-2	TRBJ2-3	TRBD2	many	TGTGCCAGCAGCTTAGTAGCGGGGGGAAGCACAGATACGCAGTATTTT	CASSLVAGGSTDTQYF
TRBV7-2	TRBJ2-7	TRBD2	many	TGTGCCAGCAGCTTAGTAGCGGGGACTAGCTCCTACGAGCAGTACTTC	CASSLVAGTSSYEQYF
TRBV7-2	TRBJ2-1	TRBD1	few	TGTGCCAGCAGCCCTGTACCGGGGACAGGCCGGGAGCAGTTCTTC	CASSPVPGTGREQFF
TRBV29-1	TRBJ2-1	.	many	TGCAGCGTTGAAGTTGGGGACCGATCCTACAATGAGCAGTTCTTC	CSVEVGDRSYNEQFF
TRBV5-1	TRBJ1-1	TRBD1	many	TGCGCCAGCAGCCACCGGGACAGGGAAGGGAGAACTGAAGCTTTCTTT	CASSHRDREGRTEAFF
TRBV7-9	TRBJ2-5	TRBD1	few	TGTGCCAGCAGCCCAGCCCCGGGGACAGGGTACGAGACCCAGTACTTC	CASSPAPGTGYETQYF
TRBV4-3	TRBJ1-2	.	.	TGCGCCAGCAGCCCTACAAAGGGGTTCTATGGCTACACCTTC	CASSPTKGFYGYTF
TRBV5-1	TRBJ2-7	TRBD1	few	TGCGCCAGCAGCTTGAGGGGGCAGGGGGCCTACGAGCAGTACTTC	CASSLRGQGAYEQYF
TRBV3-1	TRBJ2-7	.	many	TGTGCCAGCAGCCACGTTAGGGCGGGTACTTACGAGCAGTACTTC	CASSHVRAGTYEQYF
TRBV6-5	TRBJ2-5	.	few	TGTGCCAGCAGTTACTTGGAGGGCGAGACCCAGTACTTC	CASSYLEGETQYF
TRBV6-2/TRBV6-3	TRBJ2-1	TRBD2	many	TGTGCCAGCAGCCAACTAGCGGGGGTTCACAATGAGCAGTTCTTC	CASSQLAGVHNEQFF
TRBV20-1	TRBJ1-2	TRBD1	few	TGCAGTGCTAGCCACCCCCGACAGGGCCTTACCTATGGCTACACCTTC	CSASHPRQGLTYGYTF
TRBV19	TRBJ2-1	.	.	TGTGCCAGTAGTATAGTTGGGTACTCGTTTGCCTACAATGAGCAGTTCTTC	CASSIVGYSFAYNEQFF
TRBV6-5	TRBJ2-7	TRBD1	few	TGTGCCAGCAGTCGCGGGACAGGGAGCGAGCAGTACTTC	CASSRGTGSEQYF
TRBV6-2/TRBV6-3	TRBJ1-1	TRBD1	few	TGTGCCAGCAGTCAGTTCATTGGACAGGCGAACACTGAAGCTTTCTTT	CASSQFIGQANTEAFF
TRBV7-3	TRBJ1-3	.	few	TGTGCCAGCAGCTCCGGTTCCGTCCTCTCTGGAAACACCATATATTTT	CASSSGSVLSGNTIYF
TRBV6-2/TRBV6-3	TRBJ2-7	.	few	TGTGCCAGCAGTTACCAGGCAGGGGAGGGCTACGAGCAGTACTTC	CASSYQAGEGYEQYF
TRBV6-2/TRBV6-3	TRBJ1-1	.	.	TGTGCCAGCAGTTACTCGTCGGCGGGCACTGAAGCTTTCTTT	CASSYSSAGTEAFF
TRBV28	TRBJ1-6	.	few	TGTGCCAGCAGTGACAGATTTTATAATTCACCCCTCCACTTT	CASSDRFYNSPLHF
TRBV6-5	TRBJ1-5	.	few	TGTGCCAGCAGGGGACCAACGGGGCCCCAGCATTTT	CASRGPTGPQHF
TRBV7-9	TRBJ1-1	TRBD1	.	TGTGCCAGCAGCCCGACAGGGGTATCGAACACTGAAGCTTTCTTT	CASSPTGVSNTEAFF
TRBV6-6	TRBJ2-3	.	.	TGTGCCAGCAGTAGCCCCTTCTCCACAGATACGCAGTATTTT	CASSSPFSTDTQYF
TRBV7-9	TRBJ1-5	.	.	TGTGCCAGCAGCTTAGCGCAGGGGAAGCCCCAGCATTTT	CASSLAQGKPQHF
TRBV7-3	TRBJ1-1	.	.	TGTGCCAGCCGAGGACACTCGAACACTGAAGCTTTCTTT	CASRGHSNTEAFF
TRBV6-5	TRBJ2-2	TRBD1	.	TGTGCCAGCAGCCCCGGGACAGGGGGTTTGTACACCGGGGAGCTGTTTTTT	CASSPGTGGLYTGELFF
TRBV12-3/TRBV12-4	TRBJ1-3	TRBD1	.	TGTGCCAGCAGTTTAGCTAGGGACAGCGGAGCCCATTTT	CASSLARDSGAHF
TRBV7-2	TRBJ2-7	.	many	TGTGCCAGCAGCCGAACTACCGGGACCGCATACGAGCAGTACTTC	CASSRTTGTAYEQYF
TRBV6-5	TRBJ2-7	.	many	TGTGCCAGCAGTTACTCGCGGATTAGAAACTACGAGCAGTACTTC	CASSYSRIRNYEQYF
TRBV6-5	TRBJ1-2	TRBD1	.	TGTGCCAGCACTTGGGACAGGGCCTATGGCTACACCTTC	CASTWDRAYGYTF
TRBV3-1	TRBJ1-1	.	.	TGTGCCAGCAGCCAAGACCTATTGTCGGGAGCTTTCTTT	CASSQDLLSGAFF
TRBV2	TRBJ1-3	.	.	TGTGCCAGCAATGAGATTTTTGGAAACACCATATATTTT	CASNEIFGNTIYF
TRBV19	TRBJ1-5	.	few	TGTGCCAGTAGTATACTCGGGGAGCCCTGGGGCAATCAGCCCCAGCATTTT	CASSILGEPWGNQPQHF
TRBV6-2/TRBV6-3	TRBJ2-3	TRBD2	many	TGTGCCAGCAGGACCCTCCAGCGGGGGGACACAGATACGCAGTATTTT	CASRTLQRGDTDTQYF
TRBV12-2	TRBJ1-3	.	.	TGTGCAAGTCGCTTAGCGTCCATCTCTGGAAACACCATATATTTT	CASRLASISGNTIYF
TRBV14	TRBJ2-3	.	many	TGTGCCAGCAGCCAAGAGGTCGGTGTAGATACGCAGTATTTT	CASSQEVGVDTQYF
TRBV6-1	TRBJ2-3	.	.	TGTGCCAGCGGCAATACGCAGTATTTT	CASGNTQYF
TRBV6-4	TRBJ2-3	TRBD2	few	TGTGCCAGCAGTGAACTGAGCGGGGGGGCCTCACATACGCAGTATTTT	CASSELSGGASHTQYF
TRBV7-2	TRBJ2-3	TRBD1	.	TGTGCCAGCAGCTCGGGACAGTACACAGATACGCAGTATTTT	CASSSGQYTDTQYF
TRBV27	TRBJ1-1	TRBD1	many	TGTGCCAGCAGTTGGGGACAGTTGAACACTGAAGCTTTCTTT	CASSWGQLNTEAFF
TRBV20-1	TRBJ1-6	TRBD1	.	TGCAGTGCTAGGGACAGGGAGAGCTCCTATAATTCACCCCTCCACTTT	CSARDRESSYNSPLHF
TRBV25-1	TRBJ2-7	.	many	TGTGCCAGCAGTGAATCAGGGGTGCAGGAGCAGTACTTC	CASSESGVQEQYF
TRBV27	TRBJ1-5	.	many	TGTGCCAGCAGTTTGTCAGGGAATCAGCCCCAGCATTTT	CASSLSGNQPQHF
TRBV13	TRBJ2-3	TRBD2	few	TGTGCCAGCAGCATCGGGACTAGCTGGAGCACAGATACGCAGTATTTT	CASSIGTSWSTDTQYF